Each of the 11 T cell receptor beta chains below was sequenced from the same sample in a study of blood T cell repertoires in COVID-19 (dated by TCRdb to between 2020 and 2021). Receptor libraries were prepared by the immunoSEQ multiplex PCR assay. Drawn from immuneACCESS, this table holds only the in-frame rearrangements with V and J called that TCRdb kept. Clones are partly lost; checked studies trace under half to an unresolved V gene and leave the rest unexplained. Here the sample has 200,000 to 300,000 clones; around 82% occur a single time. Jointly, the top ten make up 8.6% of the sample. Sample: peripheral blood. These receptors were collected from a human donor in a cohort sampled during active COVID-19.

V gene TRBV19 combines with J gene TRBJ2-1; TRBD1 aligns across 9 bases. J was trimmed by 5 bases and V by 9 bases; bases with no gene match: 17. This CDR3 is built from 17 residues. Germline V gives CDR1 LNHDA, CDR2 SQIVND (reference sequence). The CDR3 region is CASDLDKRDRENNEQFF. The CDR3 DNA sequence: TGTGCCAGCGATCTTGACAAGAGGGACAGGGAGAACAATGAGCAGTTCTTC.

V is TRBV6-4 and J is TRBJ2-2; TRBD1 agrees at 11 bases. With V trimmed by 6 bases and J by 4 bases, 1 base remained unmatched. The germline gives CDR1 MRHNA, CDR2 SNTAGT. The CDR3 covers 14 residues. DNA of the CDR3: TGTGCCAGCAGCGGGACAGGGGGCACCGGGGAGCTGTTTTTT. It translates to CASSGTGGTGELFF.

This chain joins TRBV2 and TRBJ2-1, with D tentatively TRBD2 (6 bases). V was pared by 4 bases and J by 7 bases, with 17 bases between. This CDR3 spans 15 amino acids. Germline lookup yields CDR1 SNHLY and CDR2 FYNNEI. The DNA for the CDR3 is TGTGCCAGCAGTGCAGTAGGAGGGCCGGGGAATGAGCAGTTCTTC. Translating it yields CASSAVGGPGNEQFF.

The chain uses TRBV2 and TRBJ1-2; D is unclear. Germline V gene sequence: CDR1 SNHLY, CDR2 FYNNEI. Deletions cut 4 bases from V and 12 bases from J, with 15 bases between. The CDR3 totals 12 residues. CDR3 sequence: CASSVVTPLNTF. For the CDR3, the DNA is TGTGCCAGCAGTGTGGTAACACCCCTTAACACCTTC.

The gene calls are TRBV5-1 and TRBJ2-5, with a weak D call TRBD2 (5 bases). The CDR3 consists of 13 residues. Trimming shortened V by 4 bases and J by 5 bases, and 12 bases separated the two germline ends. Germline lookup yields CDR1 SGHRS and CDR2 YFSETQ. The CDR3 region is CASSPLTKETQYF. Here the CDR3 DNA reads TGCGCCAGCAGCCCGCTGACTAAGGAGACCCAGTACTTC.

This rearrangement joins TRBV27 to TRBJ2-7; 10 bases fit TRBD2. Per the germline V gene, CDR1 is MNHEY and CDR2 is SMNVEV (reference sequence). With 7 bases clipped from V and 2 bases from J, the junction kept 2 bases outside the gene matches. The CDR3 consists of 13 residues. The CDR3 region is CASKTSGTYEQYF. For the CDR3, the DNA is TGTGCCAGCAAAACTAGCGGGACCTACGAGCAGTACTTC.

The chain carries TRBV19 and TRBJ2-1, with D possibly matching TRBD1 (7 bases). The CDR3 has 15 residues. Germline CDR1 reads LNHDA; CDR2 reads SQIVND (reference sequence). Trimming removed 7 bases from V and 9 bases from J, with 22 bases in between. The CDR3 DNA reads as TGTGCCAGTACCCCAGGAGGGACAGTAGTCGGTGAGCAGTTCTTC. Translated: CASTPGGTVVGEQFF.

The CDR3 reads CASSYSFGLVTEAFF. The CDR3 region has the DNA TGTGCCAGCAGCTATTCGTTCGGGTTGGTCACTGAAGCTTTCTTT. V and J are TRBV28 and TRBJ1-1; no reliable D call. Trimming left V 6 bases short and J 4 bases short, with 18 bases between. CDR3 length: 15 amino acids. Germline loops: CDR1 MDHEN, CDR2 SYDVKM.

V is TRBV2 and J is TRBJ2-1, with 14 bases identical to TRBD2. The CDR3 runs 20 residues. The junction had 15 bases not matched to a gene; V was cut back by 6 bases and J by 2 bases. From germline, CDR1 is SNHLY and CDR2 FYNNEI. CDR3 sequence reads: CASSRPTSGRATAAYNEQFF. DNA for the CDR3: TGTGCCAGCAGCCGTCCGACTAGCGGGAGGGCCACCGCTGCCTACAATGAGCAGTTCTTC. Full variable domain (rest looked up from reference TRBV2 and TRBJ2-1): EPEVTQTPSHQVTQMGQEVILRCVPISNHLYFYWYRQILGQKVEFLVSFYNNEISEKSEIFDDQFSVERPDGSNFTLKIRSTKLEDSAMYFCASSRPTSGRATAAYNEQFFGPGTRLTVL.

This clone was seen only once. This chain joins TRBV3-1 (or the pseudogene TRBV3-2) and TRBJ2-2; unclear D gene. CDR1 LGHDT and CDR2 YNNKEL come from the germline V gene (reference sequence). This CDR3 region has 15 residues. V was pared by 4 bases and J by 4 bases, with 13 bases between. The CDR3 loop is CASSLLRGFTGELFF. In DNA form, the CDR3 reads TGTGCCAGCAGCCTCCTAAGAGGATTCACCGGGGAGCTGTTTTTT.

The rearrangement joins TRBV19 to TRBJ2-5; 9 nucleotides agree with TRBD1. CDR1 LNHDA and CDR2 SQIVND come from the germline V gene (reference sequence). With V trimmed by 3 bases and J by 1 base, 6 bases remained unmatched. The CDR3 is made up of 16 amino acids. CDR3 sequence reads: CASSIRRDRVQETQYF. In nucleotides, the CDR3 is TGTGCCAGTAGTATCAGGCGGGACAGGGTCCAAGAGACCCAGTACTTC.